The T cell receptor (beta chain) described here comes from a study of blood T cells in healthy people across ages. Study-level background: About one barcoded beta molecule per two T cells was the capture yield of template switching.

The study's findings and limits: TCR beta diversity tracked closely with naive T cell percentage.

About this clonotype: Its cognate antigen is unknown. At one boundary the junction diverges from the germline segment, which might be a read error.

A second PCR, run for 7 to 11 cycles, used a sample-barcoded 5' primer plus a J-beta primer mix. The yield of each sample was at least 2.5 million CDR3-containing paired-end reads. TCRdb reprocessed the 5' RACE reads with MiXCR, giving one entry per CDR3 protein. The sample contains 1.8 million or so distinct CDR3 sequences, approximately 40% of which appear only once. CDR1 MDHEN and CDR2 SYDVKM come from the germline V gene. The CDR3 consists of 13 residues. This receptor was identified in a human donor in good health. The chain has TRBV28 and TRBJ2-4, with D maybe TRBD1 (6 bases). The better agreement between TRBJ2-5 and the DNA end casts doubt on the J call. Sequenced material: blood. In DNA, the CDR3 is TGTGCCGGCAGTTTTAACAGGGCTGAGACCCAGTACTTC. Translated, it gives CAGSFNRAETQYF.